This T cell receptor beta chain was recovered during a study of CD8 T cells in ankylosing spondylitis. General study findings and limits: Significant enrichment of disease-linked clones was reportedly seen in matched ankylosing spondylitis synovial fluid. As for the disease-linked clones, they showed a CD8+ phenotype and occurred at relatively low frequencies in peripheral blood. Characteristic, it appeared, of ankylosing spondylitis blood was a TCR beta motif of fewer than 10 highly homologous variants.

This clonotype was counted at least ten times. The antigen is undetermined. Trimming removed 7 bases at V and 1 base at J, with 11 bases between. This CDR3 is 12 amino acids long. CDR1 and CDR2 (germline): SQVTM, ANQGSEA. Preparation of TCR beta libraries was done by quantitative 5'-RACE with molecular barcodes. TCRdb fed the 5' RACE reads into MiXCR, producing one record per CDR3 protein. In the table there are about 800,000 distinct CDR3 sequences, approximately 12% of which are singletons. The chain links TRBV29-1 to TRBJ2-7, with no clear D. Sequenced: blood, either unsorted or a sorted T cell fraction (not recorded which). The clonotype comes from a male donor with ankylosing spondylitis. The CDR3 DNA reads TGCAGCGCCGGTGCAGGATCCTACGAGCAGTACTTC. Protein: CSAGAGSYEQYF.